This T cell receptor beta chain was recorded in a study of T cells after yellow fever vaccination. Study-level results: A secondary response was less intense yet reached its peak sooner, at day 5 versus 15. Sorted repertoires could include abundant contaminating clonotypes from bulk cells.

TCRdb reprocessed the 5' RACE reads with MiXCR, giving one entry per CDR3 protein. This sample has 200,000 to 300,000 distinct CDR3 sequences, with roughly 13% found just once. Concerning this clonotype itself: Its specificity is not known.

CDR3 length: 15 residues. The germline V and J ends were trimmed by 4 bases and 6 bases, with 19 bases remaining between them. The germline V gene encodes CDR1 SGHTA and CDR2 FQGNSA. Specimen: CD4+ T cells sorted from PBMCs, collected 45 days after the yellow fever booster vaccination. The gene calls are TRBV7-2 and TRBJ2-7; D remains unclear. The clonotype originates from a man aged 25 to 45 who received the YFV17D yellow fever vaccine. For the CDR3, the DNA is TGTGCCAGCAGCTCACTAAGCAGTTACGTTCGCGAGCAGTACTTC. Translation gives CASSSLSSYVREQYF.